Below are 8 T cell receptor beta chains sequenced from a single sample in a study of cytomegalovirus exposure and HLA in healthy donors. A multiplex PCR was run with 60 Vbeta primers and 13 Jbeta primers. Clones were read by immunoSEQ multiplex PCR, and TCRdb kept only the in-frame ones, dropping some. In the table there are 190,000 or so clones, 80% of which are singletons. The sequenced material came from PBMCs. These receptors originate from a boy between 10 and 17 years old in good health and CMV-seronegative.

This clone has just a few counts. The V call is TRBV6-1, the J call TRBJ2-7, with 9 bases matching TRBD1. This CDR3 comprises 16 residues. Trimming at V came to 1 base and at J to 3 bases, leaving 7 bases not matched to a gene. The V gene's germline CDR1 is MNHNS and CDR2 SASEGT. The CDR3 sequence: CASSEGTGADFYEQYF. CDR3 bases: TGTGCCAGCAGTGAAGGGACAGGGGCCGACTTCTACGAGCAGTACTTC.

In DNA, the CDR3 is TGTGCCAGCTCAGAAGACCGGGACAACGAAAAACTGTTTTTT. It translates to CASSEDRDNEKLFF. This chain uses TRBV18 with TRBJ1-4; D perhaps matches TRBD1 (6 bases). Trimming left V 5 bases short and J 8 bases short, with 15 bases between. The CDR3 is 14 amino acids. Germline V gene sequence: CDR1 KGHSH, CDR2 LQKENI.

DNA for the CDR3: TGTGCCAGCGGACTCTTAAGCTCCTACAATGAGCAGTTCTTC. Residues: CASGLLSSYNEQFF. The V gene is TRBV27, the J gene TRBJ2-1, with D possibly TRBD2 on 5 matching bases. The germline gives CDR1 MNHEY, CDR2 SMNVEV (reference sequence). The CDR3 sequence is 14 residues long. The V end was cut by 8 bases, the J end by 0 bases, with 11 bases between.

There are a few counts of this clone. The sample contains more than one DNA sequence encoding this CDR3. The V and J genes are TRBV9 and TRBJ1-2, with 9 bases identical to TRBD1. Germline CDR1 SGDLS, CDR2 YYNGEE. The CDR3 is made up of 14 amino acids. V lost 3 bases to trimming and J lost 7 bases; unmatched junction nucleotides: 7. The CDR3 is CASSAITGGAGYTF. CDR3 bases: TGTGCCAGCAGCGCCATAACAGGGGGCGCTGGCTACACCTTC.

The chain uses TRBV6-5 and TRBJ1-1; D is possibly TRBD1 (5 bases). In germline, CDR1 is MNHEY, CDR2 SVGAGI. This CDR3 is built from 14 residues. Deletions cut 2 bases from V and 1 base from J, with 8 bases between. The CDR3 region is CASSYDRRNTEAFF. DNA for the CDR3: TGTGCCAGCAGTTACGACAGAAGGAACACTGAAGCTTTCTTT.

The rearrangement links TRBV5-6 to TRBJ1-2; 9 bases align to TRBD1. The CDR3 is 16 amino acids. The J segment lost 10 bases and the V segment lost 6 bases, leaving 19 bases of the junction unmatched. Germline CDR1 reads SGHDT; CDR2 reads YYEEEE. CDR3 residues: CASILAAWTGDGDYTF. The CDR3 region has the DNA TGTGCCAGCATACTAGCTGCGTGGACAGGGGACGGCGACTACACCTTC.

This chain joins TRBV6-6 and TRBJ2-5; TRBD1 matches at 7 bases. The J call is doubtful: the DNA matches TRBJ2-7 better. This CDR3 is 14 amino acids long. Per germline, CDR1 MNHNY and CDR2 SVGAGI (reference sequence). The DNA for the CDR3 is TGTGCCAGCAGACAACAGGGGATAGTCCACGAGCAGTACTTC. It codes for CASRQQGIVHEQYF.

The V gene is TRBV29-1, the J gene TRBJ2-1, with a possible D match to TRBD2 (6 bases). In germline, CDR1 is SQVTM, CDR2 ANQGSEA. With 4 bases removed from V and 8 bases from J, the gap between germline ends came to 18 bases. This CDR3 region has 14 residues. CDR3 sequence (DNA): TGCAGCGTTGTCGTCCGGCGGGGTGGAGATGAGCAGTTCTTC. The encoded protein is CSVVVRRGGDEQFF.